The text below deals with one T cell receptor beta chain. Its specificity is not known. These data belong to a study of cytomegalovirus exposure and HLA in healthy donors. About the study: An early release of data contained about 85 million unique TCRs, which came from HLA-typed donors. Study-level results: Follow-up analysis later connected one missense variant in DCLRE1C with trimming of TCR beta V- and J-genes.

Primers for the PCR totalled 60 Vbeta and 13 Jbeta. This table comes from immunoSEQ multiplex PCR, and its TCRdb copy is limited to in-frame clones, with some not included. The sample lists about 190,000 clones, roughly 84% occurring once. V shed 0 bases, J shed 9 bases, and the junction held 3 bases outside the gene matches. The CDR3 is 15 amino acids. CDR1 SGHVS and CDR2 FQNEAQ come from the germline V gene. This receptor was obtained from a woman aged 45-65 years in good health and CMV-seropositive. Input material: PBMCs. V usage is TRBV7-8 and J usage is TRBJ1-6; 9 bases are a match to TRBD1. CDR3 bases: TGTGCCAGCAGCTTAGCTGGACAGGGGAGTTCACCCCTCCACTTT. Amino acid sequence: CASSLAGQGSSPLHF.